This T cell receptor (beta chain) was retrieved from a study of cytomegalovirus exposure and HLA in healthy donors. A note on this clone: Its antigen is unknown.

In the PCR, 60 Vbeta and 13 Jbeta primers were used. The table came from immunoSEQ multiplex PCR; TCRdb's copy has only in-frame clones and leaves some out. The table has some 180,000 clones, over 75% seen once; the top ten hold about 2.7%. Trimming removed 4 bases from V and 5 bases from J; junction bases left unmatched: 8. The germline gives CDR1 MGHRA, CDR2 YSYEKL. The CDR3 is 15 amino acids. Study-wide results and limits: Reportedly, diagnosis of cytomegalovirus status by the classifier showed high specificity and sensitivity. When analyzed later, a missense DCLRE1C variant was found to be linked to TCR beta V- and J-gene trimming. There were a few CMV-associated chains whose specificity for CMV antigens was confirmed in vitro.

The sequenced material came from PBMCs. The V call is TRBV4-1, the J call TRBJ2-5, with 9 positions matching TRBD2. The receptor comes from a woman in her 30s in good health and CMV-seronegative. The CDR3 here is CASSPSSGGLETQYF. The CDR3 DNA reads as TGCGCCAGCAGCCCGTCGAGCGGGGGGTTGGAGACCCAGTACTTC.